This TCR beta chain was retrieved from a study of blood T cell repertoires in COVID-19. Using immunoSEQ multiplex PCR, the repertoire was profiled, and TCRdb retains in-frame clones only, with some absent. The sample shows approximately 260,000 clones, roughly 80% of them seen only once. The CDR3 is 13 residues long. Germline CDR1 and CDR2: MNHNS and SASEGT. Trimming stripped 1 base from V and 5 bases from J, with 8 bases between. What the recovered Cohort 3 donors had was two negative PCRs, clearance, or symptom resolution. V usage is TRBV6-1 and J usage is TRBJ1-2; D unclear. Source material: PBMCs or T cells enriched from blood (not recorded which). The sequence was obtained from a man in his fifties or sixties who had recovered from COVID-19. This CDR3 is CASSEDPRYGYTF. CDR3 DNA sequence: TGTGCCAGCAGTGAAGACCCCAGGTATGGCTACACCTTC.